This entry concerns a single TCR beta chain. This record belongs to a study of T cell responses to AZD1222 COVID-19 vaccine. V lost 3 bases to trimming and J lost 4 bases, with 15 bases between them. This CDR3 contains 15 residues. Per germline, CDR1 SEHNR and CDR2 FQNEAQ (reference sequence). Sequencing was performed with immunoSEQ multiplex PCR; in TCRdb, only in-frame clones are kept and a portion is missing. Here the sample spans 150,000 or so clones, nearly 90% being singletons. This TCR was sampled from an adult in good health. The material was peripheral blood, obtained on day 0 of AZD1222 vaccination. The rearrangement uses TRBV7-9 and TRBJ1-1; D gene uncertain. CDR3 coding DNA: TGTGCCAGCAGCTTCGACGGGAAGGCCCGCACTGAAGCTTTCTTT. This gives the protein CASSFDGKARTEAFF.